This T cell receptor (beta chain) was retrieved from a study of blood T cells in healthy people across ages. Study-level results: Correlation between TCR beta diversity and naive T cell percentage was strong. Versus aged donors, long-lived donors had higher diversity and more naive CD4+ cells.

A second PCR, run for roughly 7 to 12 cycles, used a sample-barcoded 5' primer plus a J-beta primer mix. Every cDNA molecule bore a tag from a template-switch adaptor containing 12 random nucleotides. TCRdb re-derived calls from the 5' RACE reads in MiXCR, one entry per CDR3 protein. Of 760,000 or so distinct CDR3 sequences in the sample, around 25% were seen once. Concerning this clonotype: What it binds is not known.

These sequences were also reported in another study, on T cells of mothers and their children.

The TCR was taken from a boy younger than 18 in good health. The specimen was blood.

The CDR3, as DNA: TGCAGTGCTAGAGAGTTTGGTGAGCAGTTCTTC. Protein: CSAREFGEQFF. This chain links TRBV20-1 with TRBJ2-1; D remains unclear. The germline V gene encodes CDR1 DFQATT and CDR2 SNEGSKA (reference sequence). Trimming shortened V by 0 bases and J by 9 bases, and 6 bases separated the two germline ends. The CDR3 consists of 11 residues.